A single sample gave rise to the 20 T cell receptor beta chains below, sequenced in a study of blood T cell repertoires in COVID-19. Measured with immunoSEQ multiplex PCR; TCRdb has only the in-frame clones, and not every one. The table includes 130,000 or so clones, around 79% detected once. Sequencing was done on a sample of peripheral blood. The receptors shown here come from a man older than 75 with acute or convalescent COVID-19.

The table lists this clone with a few counts. V is TRBV6-1 and J is TRBJ1-6, with D maybe TRBD1 (6 bases). The length of the CDR3 is 15 residues. Germline CDR1 is MNHNS and CDR2 is SASEGT. Between the trimmed V and J ends, which lost 3 bases and 10 bases, there was a span of 16 bases. The CDR3 reads CASSDVLGGRSPLHF. CDR3 nucleotides: TGTGCCAGCAGTGACGTCTTAGGGGGTAGGTCACCCCTCCACTTT.

The CDR3 is CASNGGMNTEAFF. CDR3 nucleotides: TGCGCCAGTAATGGGGGGATGAACACTGAAGCTTTCTTT. This chain joins TRBV10-2 and TRBJ1-1; D might be TRBD1 (5 bases). V was pared by 9 bases and J by 0 bases, with 11 bases between. The CDR3 is 13 residues long. CDR1 is WSHSY, CDR2 SAAADI, per germline.

This clone was seen only once. The chain is built from TRBV30 and TRBJ2-1, with D hard to call. V gave up 7 bases and J gave up 0 bases, with 10 bases separating them. CDR1 and CDR2 (germline): GTSNPN, SVGIG (reference sequence). CDR3 length equals 13 residues. Here the CDR3 DNA reads TGTGCCTTGACACTGAGCTCCTACAATGAGCAGTTCTTC. Translated, it gives CALTLSSYNEQFF.

J is TRBJ2-5 and V is TRBV5-6; no reliable D call. The CDR3 length is 15 residues. Trimming shortened V by 2 bases and J by 1 base, and 12 bases separated the two germline ends. CDR1 SGHDT and CDR2 YYEEEE come from the germline V gene. CDR3 region: CASSLPLGPQETQYF. The CDR3, as DNA: TGTGCCAGCAGCTTACCTCTGGGCCCCCAAGAGACCCAGTACTTC.

V is TRBV2 and J is TRBJ2-2, with D hard to call. The length of the CDR3 is 13 residues. V lost 0 bases and J lost 5, with 4 bases in between. Germline CDR1 is SNHLY and CDR2 is FYNNEI. The CDR3 coding sequence is TGTGCCAGCAGTGAAGCTCAAACCGGGGAGCTGTTTTTT. It codes for CASSEAQTGELFF.

This chain links TRBV7-9 with TRBJ2-2, with D uncertain. The CDR3 length is 14 residues. Germline V gene lookup returns CDR1 SEHNR and CDR2 FQNEAQ (reference sequence). V was clipped by 4 bases and J by 4 bases, with 10 bases between them. This CDR3 reads CASSSVSPTGELFF. The CDR3 nucleotides are TGTGCCAGCAGCTCTGTATCTCCCACCGGGGAGCTGTTTTTT. Complete variable domain (other parts from reference TRBV7-9 and TRBJ2-2): DTGVSQNPRHKITKRGQNVTFRCDPISEHNRLYWYRQTLGQGPEFLTYFQNEAQLEKSRLLSDRFSAERPKGSFSTLEIQRTEQGDSAMYLCASSSVSPTGELFFGEGSRLTVL.

The chain couples TRBV5-4 to TRBJ2-7; a weak D match, TRBD1 (5 bases). The CDR3 consists of 13 residues. V lost 0 bases and J lost 4, with 8 bases in between. The V gene's germline CDR1 is SGHNT and CDR2 YYREEE (reference sequence). This CDR3 reads CASSLATEYEQYF. CDR3 bases: TGTGCCAGCAGCTTGGCGACAGAGTACGAGCAGTACTTC.

CDR3 in DNA: TGTGCCAGCAGCTCCGGGACTAGCGGGGGGAGACCAACCGGGGAGCTGTTTTTT. This gives the protein CASSSGTSGGRPTGELFF. This sequence joins TRBV5-4 and TRBJ2-2; 15 positions match TRBD2. Trimming at V came to 3 bases and at J to 5 bases, leaving 8 bases not matched to a gene. This CDR3 spans 18 amino acids. Germline V gene sequence: CDR1 SGHNT, CDR2 YYREEE (reference sequence). The full variable domain, in which reference TRBV5-4 and TRBJ2-2 provide the parts outside the CDR3, is ETGVTQSPTHLIKTRGQQVTLRCSSQSGHNTVSWYQQALGQGPQFIFQYYREEENGRGNFPPRFSGLQFPNYSSELNVNALELDDSALYLCASSSGTSGGRPTGELFFGEGSRLTVL.

This chain connects TRBV6-1 to TRBJ2-3; maybe TRBD2 (6 bases). Germline CDR1 and CDR2: MNHNS and SASEGT. CDR3 length: 15 amino acids. With 1 base removed from V and 3 bases from J, the gap between germline ends came to 11 bases. This CDR3 reads CASSEGTIETDTQYF. As DNA, the CDR3 is TGTGCCAGCAGTGAAGGGACTATAGAGACAGATACGCAGTATTTT.

Written as DNA, the CDR3 is TGTGCCAGCAGCCAAGTCCCAGGGGTCCCCGGGGAGCTGTTTTTT. This translates into CASSQVPGVPGELFF. This rearrangement joins TRBV4-2 to TRBJ2-2; tentative D call: TRBD1 (6 bases). The V and J ends lost 1 base and 6 bases respectively, with 12 bases between them. The CDR3 is 15 amino acids. Germline V gene lookup returns CDR1 LGHNA and CDR2 YNFKEQ.

This clone was picked up many times. The V and J genes are TRBV4-1 and TRBJ2-1, with TRBD2 as a possible D gene (6 bases). CDR3 length: 16 residues. Germline-derived CDR1 and CDR2 are MGHRA and YSYEKL. V gave up 0 bases and J gave up 4 bases, with 13 bases separating them. CDR3 DNA sequence: TGCGCCAGCAGCCAAGATTCCAGACTAGTATACAATGAGCAGTTCTTC. The encoded protein is CASSQDSRLVYNEQFF.

A single count supports this clone. The gene calls are TRBV18 and TRBJ1-5, with a weak D call TRBD1 (6 bases). The CDR3 loop spans 17 amino acids. Trimming shortened V by 3 bases and J by 2 bases, and 17 bases separated the two germline ends. The V gene's germline CDR1 is KGHSH and CDR2 LQKENI. Here the CDR3 DNA reads TGTGCCAGCTCACCCAAGACGGTCCCAGGGGGCAATCAGCCCCAGCATTTT. Translating it yields CASSPKTVPGGNQPQHF.

The chain combines TRBV18 with TRBJ2-6; no firm D call. CDR3 size: 16 residues. CDR1 is KGHSH, CDR2 LQKENI, per germline. Trimming stripped 2 bases from V and 4 bases from J, with 12 bases between. The CDR3 here is CASSPFGDSGANVLTF. CDR3 in DNA: TGTGCCAGCTCACCATTCGGCGACTCCGGGGCCAACGTCCTGACTTTC.

This rearrangement joins TRBV11-2 to TRBJ2-4; 10 nucleotides align to TRBD2. The CDR3 loop spans 14 amino acids. Germline CDR1 SGHAT, CDR2 FQNNGV. With 3 bases clipped from V and 7 bases from J, the junction kept 3 bases outside the gene matches. CDR3 nucleotide sequence: TGTGCCAGCAGCTTCGCGGGACTAGCGAACATTCAGTACTTC. This sequence encodes CASSFAGLANIQYF.

This clone came up once. In DNA, the CDR3 is TGTGCCAGCAGCCAAGACGCGGGGAACACTGAAGCTTTCTTT. Translation: CASSQDAGNTEAFF. The genes are TRBV3-1 (or the pseudogene TRBV3-2) and TRBJ1-1; D uncertain. This CDR3 is 14 amino acids long. With 0 bases removed from V and 1 base from J, the gap between germline ends came to 6 bases. The germline gives CDR1 LGHDT, CDR2 YNNKEL (reference sequence).

The chain couples TRBV19 to TRBJ2-7; 8 nucleotides line up with TRBD1. The germline CDR1 and CDR2 sequences are LNHDA and SQIVND (reference sequence). J lost 6 bases, V lost 4 bases, and 5 bases had no gene match. The CDR3 spans 13 residues. The CDR3 DNA sequence: TGTGCCAGTAGTACGGGACAGGTAGGCGAGCAGTACTTC. Its protein product is CASSTGQVGEQYF.

The gene calls are TRBV29-1 and TRBJ2-5, with 10 nucleotides matching TRBD1. Per germline, CDR1 SQVTM and CDR2 ANQGSEA. The CDR3 runs to 16 residues. V lost 3 bases to trimming and J lost 5 bases; unmatched junction nucleotides: 12. The CDR3 loop is CSVDHPGGQGVETQYF. The CDR3 DNA reads as TGCAGCGTTGACCATCCCGGAGGACAGGGGGTCGAGACCCAGTACTTC.

This sequence joins TRBV4-1 and TRBJ2-2, with 9 bases fitting TRBD1. Unmatched junction bases numbered 7, after V lost 5 bases and J lost 3 bases. Per germline, CDR1 MGHRA and CDR2 YSYEKL. This CDR3 has 16 amino acids. In DNA, the CDR3 is TGCGCCAGCAGCACACCGGGACAGGGTGACACCGGGGAGCTGTTTTTT. This gives the protein CASSTPGQGDTGELFF.

CDR3 sequence: CASRGDSLLEPQHF. The CDR3, as DNA: TGTGCCAGCAGAGGGGACAGCTTATTGGAACCCCAGCATTTT. This chain connects TRBV2 to TRBJ1-5; TRBD1 matches at 7 bases. There are 14 residues in the CDR3. V shed 6 bases and J 10 bases; nucleotides not matched to a gene: 12. Germline V CDR1 and CDR2: SNHLY, FYNNEI.

V is TRBV27 and J is TRBJ1-5; tentatively, D is TRBD1 (6 bases). Looked up from germline, CDR1 is MNHEY and CDR2 is SMNVEV (reference sequence). The CDR3 runs to 17 residues. The ends were cut back, 3 bases at V and 7 bases at J, with 22 bases in the middle. Here the CDR3 DNA reads TGTGCCAGCAGTTTTATTGGGGGCGCGGAATTAGGCCAGCCCCAGCATTTT. It encodes CASSFIGGAELGQPQHF.